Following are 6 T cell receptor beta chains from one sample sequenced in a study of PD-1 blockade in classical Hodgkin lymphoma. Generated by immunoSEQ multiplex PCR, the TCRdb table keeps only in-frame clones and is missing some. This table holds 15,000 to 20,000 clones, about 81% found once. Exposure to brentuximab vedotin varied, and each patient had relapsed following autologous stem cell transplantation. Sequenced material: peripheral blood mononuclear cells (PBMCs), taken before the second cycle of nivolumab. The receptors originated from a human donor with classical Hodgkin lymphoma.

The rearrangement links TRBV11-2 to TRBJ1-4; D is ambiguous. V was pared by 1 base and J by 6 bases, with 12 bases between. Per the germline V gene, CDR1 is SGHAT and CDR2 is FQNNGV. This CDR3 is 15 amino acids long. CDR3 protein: CASSLGSEQHEKLFF. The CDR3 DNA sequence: TGTGCCAGCAGCTTAGGTTCCGAGCAGCATGAAAAACTGTTTTTT.

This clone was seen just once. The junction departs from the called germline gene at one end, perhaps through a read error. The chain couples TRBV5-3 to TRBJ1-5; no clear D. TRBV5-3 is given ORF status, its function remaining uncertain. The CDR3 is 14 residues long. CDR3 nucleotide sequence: TGTGCCAGCAGCTTGGGTTCTCTGGGTCAGCCCCAGCATTTT. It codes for CASSLGSLGQPQHF.

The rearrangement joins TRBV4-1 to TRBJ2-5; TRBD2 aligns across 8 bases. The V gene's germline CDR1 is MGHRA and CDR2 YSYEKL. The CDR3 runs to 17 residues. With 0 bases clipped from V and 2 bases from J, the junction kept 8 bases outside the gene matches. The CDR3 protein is CASSQEQSGGPQETQYF. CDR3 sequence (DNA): TGCGCCAGCAGCCAAGAACAAAGCGGGGGCCCGCAAGAGACCCAGTACTTC.

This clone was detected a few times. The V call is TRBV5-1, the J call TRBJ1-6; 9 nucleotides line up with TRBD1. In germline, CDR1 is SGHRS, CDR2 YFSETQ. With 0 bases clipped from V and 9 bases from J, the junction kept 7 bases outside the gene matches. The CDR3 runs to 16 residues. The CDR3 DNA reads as TGCGCCAGCAGCTTGGCCGGGACAGGGTCAGGTTCACCCCTCCACTTT. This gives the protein CASSLAGTGSGSPLHF.

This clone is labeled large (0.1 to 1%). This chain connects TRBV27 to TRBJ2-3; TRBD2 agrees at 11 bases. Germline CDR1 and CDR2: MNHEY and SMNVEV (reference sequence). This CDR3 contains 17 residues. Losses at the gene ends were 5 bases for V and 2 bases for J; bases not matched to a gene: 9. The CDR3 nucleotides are TGTGCCAGCAGTCCTGGACTAGCGGGTTTCCTCACAGATACGCAGTATTTT. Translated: CASSPGLAGFLTDTQYF.

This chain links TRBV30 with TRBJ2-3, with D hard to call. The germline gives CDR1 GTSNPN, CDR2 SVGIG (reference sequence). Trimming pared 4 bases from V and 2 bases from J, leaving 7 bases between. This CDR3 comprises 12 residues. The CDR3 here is CAWKGLTDTQYF. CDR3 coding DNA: TGTGCCTGGAAAGGTCTCACAGATACGCAGTATTTT. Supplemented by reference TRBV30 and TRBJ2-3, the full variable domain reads SQTIHQWPATLVQPVGSPLSLECTVEGTSNPNLYWYRQAAGRGLQLLFYSVGIGQISSEVPQNLSASRPQDRQFILSSKKLLLSDSGFYLCAWKGLTDTQYFGPGTRLTVL.